Listed here are 30 T cell receptor beta chains from one sample, sequenced in a study of beta chain features in type 1 diabetes. Sequencing targeted expressed TCRB transcripts, as all isolated RNA had been reverse transcribed. Using immunoSEQ multiplex PCR, the repertoire was profiled, and TCRdb retains in-frame clones only, with some absent. The repertoire holds about 270,000 clones, around an eighth seen once, with 0.025% to 0.03% in the top ten. Sequenced sample: naive CD4+ T cells from blood. The receptors were sampled from a woman aged 40 to 50 in good health.

This clone turned up a few times. This chain uses TRBV7-9 with TRBJ2-3, with 8 bases aligning to TRBD2. J was trimmed by 4 bases and V by 5 bases; bases with no gene match: 17. This CDR3 is 18 amino acids long. CDR1 and CDR2 (germline): SEHNR, FQNEAQ (reference sequence). The CDR3 reads CASSPLRRGSGASDTQYF. CDR3 sequence (DNA): TGTGCCAGCAGCCCATTACGACGTGGTAGCGGGGCCTCAGATACGCAGTATTTT.

The chain recombines TRBV5-4 with TRBJ1-4; D not resolved. Deletions cut 3 bases from V and 4 bases from J, with 10 bases between. CDR3 length: 14 residues. Germline V gene lookup returns CDR1 SGHNT and CDR2 YYREEE (reference sequence). In DNA, the CDR3 is TGTGCCAGCAGCTATGACGGGATTAATGAAAAACTGTTTTTT. It yields the protein CASSYDGINEKLFF.

This clone was detected only a few times. The chain is built from TRBV9 and TRBJ2-1, with TRBD1 matching over 12 bases. With V trimmed by 4 bases and J by 4 bases, 15 bases remained unmatched. The germline V gene encodes CDR1 SGDLS and CDR2 YYNGEE. There are 19 residues in the CDR3. CDR3 in amino acids: CASSLLGGGQGAGYNEQFF. As DNA, the CDR3 is TGTGCCAGCAGCCTCCTCGGCGGGGGACAGGGGGCAGGGTACAATGAGCAGTTCTTC. The full variable domain, its missing parts supplied by reference TRBV9 and TRBJ2-1, is DSGVTQTPKHLITATGQRVTLRCSPRSGDLSVYWYQQSLDQGLQFLIQYYNGEERAKGNILERFSAQQFPDLHSELNLSSLELGDSALYFCASSLLGGGQGAGYNEQFFGPGTRLTVL.

J is TRBJ1-5 and V is TRBV5-6; no definite D call. V was shortened by 0 bases and J by 4 bases, with 11 bases between the two germline ends. This CDR3 comprises 15 residues. Germline V gives CDR1 SGHDT, CDR2 YYEEEE. CDR3 sequence: CASSLEGRGNQPQHF. CDR3 DNA: TGTGCCAGCAGCTTGGAAGGCCGAGGGAATCAGCCCCAGCATTTT.

As DNA, the CDR3 is TGTGCCAGTAGTATTACGGGGTTATTCTACGAGCAGTACTTC. Protein sequence: CASSITGLFYEQYF. The chain has TRBV19 and TRBJ2-7; a possible D gene is TRBD2 (5 bases). Germline CDR1 LNHDA, CDR2 SQIVND (reference sequence). There are 14 residues in the CDR3. Trimming shortened V by 3 bases and J by 3 bases, and 12 bases separated the two germline ends.

CDR3 bases: TGTGCCAGCAGGGAGAATTCACCCCTCCACTTT. This codes for CASRENSPLHF. The chain couples TRBV6-6 to TRBJ1-6; D not certain. V was trimmed by 6 bases and J by 7 bases, leaving 4 bases between them. The CDR3 consists of 11 residues. The germline gives CDR1 MNHNY, CDR2 SVGAGI (reference sequence).

This clone occurred a few times. The chain couples TRBV7-2 to TRBJ2-1, with 7 bases aligning to TRBD2. V dropped 4 bases and J dropped 2; count of bases not matched to a gene: 5. Germline CDR1 and CDR2: SGHTA and FQGNSA. The CDR3 has 15 amino acids. The CDR3 coding sequence is TGTGCCAGCAGCTCTAGCGGTCCCCCCTACAATGAGCAGTTCTTC. This encodes CASSSSGPPYNEQFF.

This clone was counted between two and nine times. The gene calls are TRBV7-8 and TRBJ1-3; D is uncertain. CDR3 size: 15 residues. Trimming took off 2 bases at V and 0 bases at J, with 8 bases between the two ends. Germline values: CDR1 SGHVS, CDR2 FQNEAQ. The CDR3 sequence is CASSLKLYSGNTIYF. The CDR3, as DNA: TGTGCCAGCAGCTTAAAATTGTACTCTGGAAACACCATATATTTT. Together with reference TRBV7-8 and TRBJ1-3, the CDR3 gives the full variable domain: GAGVSQSPRYKVAKRGQDVALRCDPISGHVSLFWYQQALGQGPEFLTYFQNEAQLDKSGLPSDRFFAERPEGSVSTLKIQRTQQEDSAVYLCASSLKLYSGNTIYFGEGSWLTVV.

In DNA form, the CDR3 reads TGTGCCAGCAGTGAGATGGGAAGAGGGCTTGGCTACACCTTC. Translated, it gives CASSEMGRGLGYTF. This sequence joins TRBV25-1 and TRBJ1-2; D is ambiguous. This CDR3 region has 14 residues. Germline V gene data show CDR1 as MGHDK and CDR2 as SYGVNS. V was trimmed by 3 bases and J by 7 bases, leaving 15 bases between them.

For this clone: The same CDR3 arises from other DNA sequences in this sample as well. The chain has TRBV5-1 and TRBJ1-2; 8 nucleotides match TRBD1. The V segment lost 0 bases and the J segment 4 bases; nucleotides outside the gene matches: 5. There are 15 residues in the CDR3. Germline V gene sequence: CDR1 SGHRS, CDR2 YFSETQ. The CDR3 is CASSLGQGPSYGYTF. The CDR3 DNA sequence: TGCGCCAGCAGCTTGGGACAGGGGCCCAGCTATGGCTACACCTTC.

This clone was counted between two and nine times. The V gene is TRBV5-1, the J gene TRBJ2-3; 9 nucleotides match TRBD1. V lost 4 bases, J lost 4 bases, and 7 bases stayed unmatched. CDR1 and CDR2 from the germline V gene are SGHRS and YFSETQ. The CDR3 sequence is 15 residues long. CDR3 in amino acids: CASSLRTGEADTQYF. CDR3 coding DNA: TGCGCCAGCAGCCTTCGGACAGGGGAGGCAGATACGCAGTATTTT.

This clone was counted once. The chain employs TRBV9 and TRBJ2-7, with 10 positions matching TRBD2. In germline, CDR1 is SGDLS, CDR2 YYNGEE. The CDR3 spans 17 residues. V dropped 0 bases and J dropped 0; count of bases not matched to a gene: 6. The CDR3 coding sequence is TGTGCCAGCAGCGTAGGGACTAGCGGCCGTTACTCCTACGAGCAGTACTTC. Its translation: CASSVGTSGRYSYEQYF.

This clone was detected a few times. The V and J genes are TRBV7-9 and TRBJ1-2, with 7 bases lining up with TRBD1. Unmatched junction bases numbered 11, after V lost 5 bases and J lost 5 bases. The CDR3 has 15 amino acids. The germline CDR1 and CDR2 sequences are SEHNR and FQNEAQ (reference sequence). In DNA form, the CDR3 reads TGTGCCAGCAGCCCACCGGACAGGCGTCTTTATGGCTACACCTTC. It specifies CASSPPDRRLYGYTF.

V gene TRBV10-3 combines with J gene TRBJ2-1; 11 bases agree with TRBD2. The CDR3 is 17 amino acids. Germline V gives CDR1 ENHRY, CDR2 SYGVKD. Trimming took 0 bases from V and 4 from J; bases not matched to a gene: 5. The DNA of the CDR3 is TGTGCCATCAGTGAGTCGGTAGCGGGGGGGCCGTACAATGAGCAGTTCTTC. As protein: CAISESVAGGPYNEQFF.

This clone was picked up a small number of times. This chain links TRBV2 with TRBJ2-7; D may be TRBD1 (5 bases). CDR1 is SNHLY, CDR2 FYNNEI, per germline. V shed 6 bases and J shed 3 bases, with 6 bases lying between them. There are 11 residues in the CDR3. CDR3 DNA: TGTGCCAGCAGCAGGGTCTACGAGCAGTACTTC. Its protein is CASSRVYEQYF.

This clone turned up a few times. This rearrangement joins TRBV6-4 to TRBJ2-1; 13 positions agree with TRBD2. This CDR3 spans 17 amino acids. The germline CDR1 and CDR2 sequences are MRHNA and SNTAGT. The V and J ends lost 6 bases and 3 bases, in that order; junction bases with no gene match: 8. CDR3 coding DNA: TGTGCCAGCAGCCGTACTAGCGGGGGGGCGTACTACAATGAGCAGTTCTTC. Translation: CASSRTSGGAYYNEQFF.

The chain uses TRBV2 and TRBJ1-5; D ambiguous. This CDR3 is built from 13 residues. Germline CDR1 and CDR2: SNHLY and FYNNEI. Trimming took off 3 bases at V and 2 bases at J, with 5 bases between the two ends. CDR3 nucleotides: TGTGCCAGCAGTGAGGGCCGCAATCAGCCCCAGCATTTT. Translating it yields CASSEGRNQPQHF.

The table lists this clone with a few counts. CDR3: CASSLRERTDTQYF. The CDR3 bases are TGTGCCAGCAGCTTAAGGGAGAGAACAGATACGCAGTATTTT. The chain joins TRBV7-8 to TRBJ2-3; D perhaps matches TRBD2 (5 bases). Germline V gives CDR1 SGHVS, CDR2 FQNEAQ. The CDR3 runs to 14 residues. Trimming pared 2 bases from V and 3 bases from J, leaving 9 bases between.

This rearrangement joins TRBV5-1 to TRBJ2-7, with 8 positions matching TRBD1. V was clipped by 0 bases and J by 4 bases; unmatched bases: 9. The CDR3 totals 16 residues. The germline gives CDR1 SGHRS, CDR2 YFSETQ. CDR3: CASSLERQGAGYEQYF. CDR3 nucleotide sequence: TGCGCCAGCAGCTTGGAGAGGCAGGGGGCTGGGTACGAGCAGTACTTC.

The chain couples TRBV19 to TRBJ2-1; a possible D gene is TRBD2 (6 bases). The CDR3 is 15 amino acids. The ends were cut back, 4 bases at V and 1 base at J, with 11 bases in the middle. CDR1 is LNHDA, CDR2 SQIVND, per germline (reference sequence). The CDR3 sequence: CASSTLARSYNEQFF. In DNA form, the CDR3 reads TGTGCCAGTAGTACACTAGCACGGTCCTACAATGAGCAGTTCTTC.

The chain carries TRBV29-1 and TRBJ2-7, with 7 bases matching TRBD2. Germline V gene sequence: CDR1 SQVTM, CDR2 ANQGSEA. The CDR3 runs 15 residues. V was pared by 3 bases and J by 2 bases, with 10 bases of the junction left unmatched. This CDR3 reads CSVEWGGRGAYEQYF. The CDR3 DNA sequence: TGCAGCGTTGAGTGGGGTGGGAGGGGCGCCTACGAGCAGTACTTC.

V gene TRBV7-9 combines with J gene TRBJ2-7, with D possibly matching TRBD1 (6 bases). The length of the CDR3 is 15 residues. Germline lookup yields CDR1 SEHNR and CDR2 FQNEAQ (reference sequence). V was trimmed by 6 bases and J by 0 bases, leaving 15 bases between them. CDR3 sequence reads: CASSFPTGLSYEQYF. For the CDR3, the DNA is TGTGCCAGCAGTTTCCCGACAGGCCTCTCCTACGAGCAGTACTTC.

The count of this clone is one. V gene TRBV13 combines with J gene TRBJ2-3; 9 bases match TRBD2. Trimming cost V 2 bases and J 1 base; bases outside gene matches: 4. Germline lookup yields CDR1 PRHDT and CDR2 FYEKMQ (reference sequence). The CDR3 runs 16 residues. This CDR3 reads CASSLFQRGGTDTQYF. DNA of the CDR3: TGTGCCAGCAGCTTATTTCAGCGGGGGGGCACAGATACGCAGTATTTT.

The rearrangement joins TRBV6-6 to TRBJ2-7; tentative D call: TRBD1 (6 bases). The ends were cut back, 6 bases at V and 0 bases at J, with 12 bases in the middle. Looked up from germline, CDR1 is MNHNY and CDR2 is SVGAGI (reference sequence). This CDR3 spans 14 amino acids. Here the CDR3 DNA reads TGTGCCAGCAGGGGTGGGACAACCTCCTACGAGCAGTACTTC. Its translation: CASRGGTTSYEQYF.

This clone was counted only a few times. This sequence joins TRBV5-6 and TRBJ1-1; D is possibly TRBD1 (6 bases). This CDR3 spans 13 amino acids. CDR1 and CDR2 from the germline V gene are SGHDT and YYEEEE. Deletions cut 2 bases from V and 4 bases from J, with 9 bases between. The CDR3 protein is CASSFRGGTEAFF. The CDR3 coding sequence is TGTGCCAGCAGCTTCAGGGGCGGCACTGAAGCTTTCTTT. Full variable domain (remainder filled in from reference TRBV5-6 and TRBJ1-1): DAGVTQSPTHLIKTRGQQVTLRCSPKSGHDTVSWYQQALGQGPQFIFQYYEEEERQRGNFPDRFSGHQFPNYSSELNVNALLLGDSALYLCASSFRGGTEAFFGQGTRLTVV.

The J gene is TRBJ2-4, the V gene TRBV18; tentative D call: TRBD1 (6 bases). The V end was cut by 6 bases, the J end by 0 bases, with 27 bases between. The germline gives CDR1 KGHSH, CDR2 LQKENI. The CDR3 is 20 residues long. CDR3 loop: CASSFDRTHHPILAKNIQYF. As DNA, the CDR3 is TGTGCCAGCTCCTTTGACAGGACCCACCATCCAATACTAGCCAAAAACATTCAGTACTTC. The variable domain in full, with the rest retrieved from reference TRBV18 and TRBJ2-4, is NAGVMQNPRHLVRRRGQEARLRCSPMKGHSHVYWYRQLPEEGLKFMVYLQKENIIDESGMPKERFSAEFPKEGPSILRIQQVVRGDSAAYFCASSFDRTHHPILAKNIQYFGAGTRLSVL.

The chain recombines TRBV9 with TRBJ2-5, with D unresolved. The CDR3 extends over 14 amino acids. V lost 0 bases and J lost 4, with 10 bases in between. CDR1 and CDR2 from the germline V gene are SGDLS and YYNGEE. CDR3 sequence (DNA): TGTGCCAGCAGCGTAGGGGCAGTTATAGAGACCCAGTACTTC. It encodes CASSVGAVIETQYF. Full variable domain (missing parts from reference TRBV9 and TRBJ2-5): DSGVTQTPKHLITATGQRVTLRCSPRSGDLSVYWYQQSLDQGLQFLIQYYNGEERAKGNILERFSAQQFPDLHSELNLSSLELGDSALYFCASSVGAVIETQYFGPGTRLLVL.

This clone was detected a few times. The chain recombines TRBV5-1 with TRBJ2-1, with D maybe TRBD1 (8 bases). Trimming cost V 6 bases and J 6 bases, with 16 bases left between them. CDR1 SGHRS and CDR2 YFSETQ come from the germline V gene. CDR3 length equals 14 residues. CDR3 coding DNA: TGCGCCAGCACCCTTACAGGGGGGGTCAATGAGCAGTTCTTC. It encodes CASTLTGGVNEQFF.

This clone was picked up a small number of times. The rearrangement joins TRBV5-1 to TRBJ2-7, with TRBD1 identical over 10 bases. The CDR3 is made up of 16 amino acids. Trimming at V came to 0 bases and at J to 4 bases, leaving 7 bases not matched to a gene. CDR1 is SGHRS and CDR2 is YFSETQ in the germline V gene. CDR3 nucleotides: TGCGCCAGCAGCTTGGGCTCCGGGACAGGGGTATACGAGCAGTACTTC. Residues: CASSLGSGTGVYEQYF.

A note on this clone: Other DNA sequences in the sample encode the same CDR3. The chain couples TRBV9 to TRBJ1-1, with 7 nucleotides matching TRBD1. Germline trimming cut 0 bases from V and 2 bases from J; bases unmatched to any gene: 1. This CDR3 region has 14 residues. CDR1 is SGDLS, CDR2 YYNGEE, per germline. For the CDR3, the DNA is TGTGCCAGCAGCGTAGGACAGGGAAACACTGAAGCTTTCTTT. It is translated as CASSVGQGNTEAFF. The full variable domain, in which reference TRBV9 and TRBJ1-1 provide the parts outside the CDR3, is DSGVTQTPKHLITATGQRVTLRCSPRSGDLSVYWYQQSLDQGLQFLIQYYNGEERAKGNILERFSAQQFPDLHSELNLSSLELGDSALYFCASSVGQGNTEAFFGQGTRLTVV.